This TCR beta chain was retrieved from a study of blood T cell repertoires in COVID-19. Turning to the study itself: Italy, Spain and the United States were the sources of the convalescent and acute COVID-19 samples. T cells, B-cell-depleted T cells, or PBMCs supplied cDNA or gDNA.

The length of the CDR3 is 14 residues. Germline loops: CDR1 SGHRS, CDR2 YFSETQ. Trimming cost V 7 bases and J 1 base, with 14 bases left between them. In the study's own analysis: Reference gene primer amplification in the assay estimated nucleated cell counts. TCRdb keeps only in-frame clones here, not all; method: immunoSEQ multiplex PCR. The V and J calls and clone size come from that table; D and trimming were worked out from the DNA. The table lists 200,000 to 250,000 clones, about 84% of them singletons, with roughly an eighth in the top ten. The V gene is TRBV5-1, the J gene TRBJ1-1, with D uncertain. Sample: peripheral blood. The sequence was collected from a man at least 80 years old with acute or convalescent COVID-19. The CDR3 DNA follows: TGCGCCAGCGCCTGGAGGACGGGGAACACTGAAGCTTTCTTT. Encoded protein: CASAWRTGNTEAFF.